This TCR beta chain was identified in a study of control samples from healthy donors and cancer patients. The protocol was immunoSEQ multiplex PCR, while the TCRdb copy is restricted to in-frame clones and leaves out a portion. The sample contains 150,000 or so clones, almost 90% of which appear only once. Looked up from germline, CDR1 is MNHEY and CDR2 is SMNVEV (reference sequence). The CDR3 is 16 residues long. Between the trimmed V and J ends, which lost 0 bases and 5 bases, there was a span of 14 bases. The specimen sequenced was blood. The source is a man younger than 35 in good health. The genes are TRBV27 and TRBJ2-1; no reliable D call. The CDR3 DNA reads TGTGCCAGCAGTTTATCCGTGAGAGCGCTGGACAATGAGCAGTTCTTC. Protein sequence: CASSLSVRALDNEQFF.